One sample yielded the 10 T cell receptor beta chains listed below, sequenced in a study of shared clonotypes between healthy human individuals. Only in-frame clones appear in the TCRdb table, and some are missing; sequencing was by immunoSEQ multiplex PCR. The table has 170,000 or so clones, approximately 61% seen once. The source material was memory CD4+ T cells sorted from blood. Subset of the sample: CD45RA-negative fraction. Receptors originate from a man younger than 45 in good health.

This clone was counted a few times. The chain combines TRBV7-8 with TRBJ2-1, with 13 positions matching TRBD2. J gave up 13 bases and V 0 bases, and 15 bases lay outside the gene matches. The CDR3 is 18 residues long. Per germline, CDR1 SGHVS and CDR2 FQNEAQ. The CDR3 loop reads CASSLAPLLAGGPLVQFF. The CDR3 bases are TGTGCCAGCAGCTTAGCGCCTTTACTAGCGGGAGGGCCGCTCGTCCAGTTCTTC.

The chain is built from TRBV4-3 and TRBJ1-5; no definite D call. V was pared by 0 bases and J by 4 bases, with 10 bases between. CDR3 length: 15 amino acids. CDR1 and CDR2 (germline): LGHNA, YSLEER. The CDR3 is CASSQDWAKNQPQHF. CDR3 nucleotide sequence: TGCGCCAGCAGCCAAGACTGGGCGAAAAATCAGCCCCAGCATTTT.

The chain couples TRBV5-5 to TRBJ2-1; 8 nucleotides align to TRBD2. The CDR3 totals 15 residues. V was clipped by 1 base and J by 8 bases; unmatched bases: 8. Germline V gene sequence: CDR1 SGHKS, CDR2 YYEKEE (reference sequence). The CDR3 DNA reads TGTGCCAGCAGCTTGATCACGGGAGGGGGTTATGAGCAGTTCTTC. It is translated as CASSLITGGGYEQFF.

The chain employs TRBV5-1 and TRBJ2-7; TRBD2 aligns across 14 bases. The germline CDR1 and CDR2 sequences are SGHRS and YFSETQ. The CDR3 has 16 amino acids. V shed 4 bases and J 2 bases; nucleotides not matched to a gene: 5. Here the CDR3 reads CASSTPGLAGAYEQYF. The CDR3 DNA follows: TGCGCCAGCAGCACCCCGGGACTAGCGGGAGCCTACGAGCAGTACTTC.

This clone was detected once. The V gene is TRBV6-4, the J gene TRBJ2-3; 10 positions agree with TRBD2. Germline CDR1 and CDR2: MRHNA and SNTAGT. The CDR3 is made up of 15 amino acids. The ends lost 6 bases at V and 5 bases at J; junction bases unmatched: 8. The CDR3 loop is CASSVEAGGIDTQYF. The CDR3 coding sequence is TGTGCCAGCAGCGTAGAAGCGGGAGGGATAGATACGCAGTATTTT.

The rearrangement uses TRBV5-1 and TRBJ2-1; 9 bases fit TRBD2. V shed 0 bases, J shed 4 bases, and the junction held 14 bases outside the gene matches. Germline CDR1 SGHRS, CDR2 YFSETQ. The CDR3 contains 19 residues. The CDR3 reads CASSLALVGSGRLYNEQFF. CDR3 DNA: TGCGCCAGCAGCTTGGCTCTCGTGGGAAGCGGGAGGCTTTACAATGAGCAGTTCTTC.

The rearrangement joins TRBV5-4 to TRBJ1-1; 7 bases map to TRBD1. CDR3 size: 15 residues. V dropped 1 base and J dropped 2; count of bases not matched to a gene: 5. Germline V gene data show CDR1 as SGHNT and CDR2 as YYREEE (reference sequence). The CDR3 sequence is CASSLRQGVNTEAFF. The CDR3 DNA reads TGTGCCAGCAGCTTGAGGCAGGGGGTCAACACTGAAGCTTTCTTT.

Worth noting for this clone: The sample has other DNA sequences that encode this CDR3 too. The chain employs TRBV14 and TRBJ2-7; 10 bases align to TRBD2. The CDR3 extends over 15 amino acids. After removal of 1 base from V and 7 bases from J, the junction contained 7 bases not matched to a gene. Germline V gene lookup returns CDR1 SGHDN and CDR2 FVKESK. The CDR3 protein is CASSQGLAGGGEQYF. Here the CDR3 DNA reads TGTGCCAGCAGCCAAGGATTAGCGGGAGGTGGTGAGCAGTACTTC.

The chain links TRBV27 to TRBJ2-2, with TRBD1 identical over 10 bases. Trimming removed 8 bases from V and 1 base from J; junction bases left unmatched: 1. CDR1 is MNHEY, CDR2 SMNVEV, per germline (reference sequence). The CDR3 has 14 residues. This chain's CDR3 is CASRDRGNTGELFF. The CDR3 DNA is TGTGCCAGCCGGGACAGGGGGAACACCGGGGAGCTGTTTTTT.

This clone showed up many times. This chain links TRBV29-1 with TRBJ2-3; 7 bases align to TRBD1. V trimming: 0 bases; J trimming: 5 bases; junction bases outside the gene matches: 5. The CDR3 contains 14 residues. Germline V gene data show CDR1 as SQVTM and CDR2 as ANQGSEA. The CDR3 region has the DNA TGCAGCGTTGAAGAGAGACAGGGAAAAGATACGCAGTATTTT. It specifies CSVEERQGKDTQYF.